This T cell receptor beta chain was identified in a study of T cell responses to AZD1222 COVID-19 vaccine (dated by TCRdb to the early 2020s). Regarding the complete study: AZD1222 recipients with second doses at about 4 weeks or about 12 weeks were pooled, because spike-specific TCR depth and breadth did not differ between schedules. TCR sequencing was performed for over 230 trial participants, of whom some 200 were given two doses of AZD1222 and approximately 25 were given two doses of MenACWY control vaccine. Trial participants were enrolled into age subgroups of 18-55, 56-69 and 70-plus years, which contained approximately 150, 28 and 58 TCR-sequenced participants, respectively. Broad study findings and their caveats: Conclusions about previously exposed vaccinees were limited because only six or seven AZD1222 recipients were SARS-CoV-2 seropositive at baseline. Participants were mostly white British and included more females than males, and it was suggested by the authors that clonal diversity may have been underestimated. After two AZD1222 doses, spike-specific TCR breadth and depth were significantly higher than at day 0 and than in MenACWY recipients. The 56-69-year group was small, and its depth increase did not reach significance, likely because of low power. Because no day 14 peak-response samples were available, the repertoires could be characterized only after the peak T cell response. The vaccine-associated CD4 TCRs covered the entire spike protein, and the dominant responses fell in regions 160-218 and 743-854. Reportedly, close to half of the unique spike-specific TCRs recognized epitopes lying outside the regions that are mutated in the B.1.351 and B.1.1.7 variants.

The CDR3 regions of human TCRbeta chains were analyzed by immunosequencing. The study's own analysis went as follows. TCRs in the repertoires were compared against a reference library of SARS-CoV-2-specific TCRs that had been generated with the MIRA antigen-specificity platform. Breadth was defined as the fraction of unique TCRs that were SARS-CoV-2-associated, and depth was defined as the fraction of total T cells that were SARS-CoV-2-associated. Using the MIRA data, each spike-specific TCR was mapped to the spike region that the TCR reacts to and placed in a CD4 or CD8 class. Log10-transformed breadth and depth values were compared by one-way ANOVA with Sidak's multiple comparisons tests. Held by TCRdb, this immuneACCESS table contains in-frame sequences only and omits some clones. Under half of the omission traces to an unresolved V gene where checked; the cause of the rest is unknown. The V and J calls and clone size were taken over from that table, and D and trimming were inferred from the DNA. The sample data list roughly 100,000 clones, and about 88% of these were observed just once. 4.5% to 6% of the sample is taken by the ten largest.

What this sample's time point label stands for: baseline before first vaccination. Vaccinee samples were obtained from the UK trials COV001 and COV002, which included a single-blind randomized controlled phase 2/3 trial of AZD1222 (ChAdOx1 nCoV-19) in healthy adults. For TCRbeta chain sequencing, PBMC samples from trial participants were taken at day 0 and at day 28 after the second dose. Note on this clone: The specificity of this receptor is unknown. No base-level quality is on record; no much larger clone is a single base apart.

Per the germline V gene (reference sequence), LNHNV is the CDR1 and YYDKDF is the CDR2. V was cut back by 1 base and J by 7 bases, leaving a gap of 5 bases between them. The CDR3 contains 11 residues, cysteine and phenylalanine counted. CDR3 DNA only is kept here, 33 bases in frame from base 1. Recombination linked TRBV15 to TRBJ2-7, with the D gene too uncertain to name. This receptor was identified in an adult in good health. The source material was peripheral blood, sampled on day 0 of AZD1222 vaccination. The sequenced DNA: TGTGCCACCAGCAGAGGGCAAGAGCAGTACTTC. This encodes CATSRGQEQYF.